This entry lists 19 T cell receptor beta chains sequenced from one sample in a study of blood T cell repertoires in COVID-19. The repertoire was sequenced with immunoSEQ multiplex PCR; TCRdb's copy has only in-frame clones and lacks some. Among around 260,000 clones listed, around four fifths were seen once. Sequencing was done on a sample of peripheral blood. These receptor sequences come from a woman in her forties or fifties who had recovered from COVID-19.

The rearrangement uses TRBV27 and TRBJ1-6, with 7 bases aligning to TRBD1. J was trimmed by 4 bases and V by 5 bases; bases with no gene match: 5. CDR1 is MNHEY, CDR2 SMNVEV, per germline (reference sequence). The CDR3 extends over 15 amino acids. CDR3 loop: CASSSRDSYNSPLHF. The DNA for the CDR3 is TGTGCCAGCAGTAGCCGGGACAGTTATAATTCACCCCTCCACTTT.

The table lists this clone with a count of one. The chain combines TRBV7-9 with TRBJ1-2; 7 bases map to TRBD1. Germline lookup yields CDR1 SEHNR and CDR2 FQNEAQ (reference sequence). The trim removed 1 base at V and 1 base at J, leaving 9 bases unmatched. CDR3 length: 17 residues. CDR3: CASSLEALRGDNYGYTF. The CDR3 region has the DNA TGTGCCAGCAGCTTAGAGGCCCTCAGGGGGGATAACTATGGCTACACCTTC.

The chain employs TRBV18 and TRBJ2-5, with 11 bases matching TRBD2. V lost 4 bases and J lost 5; bases outside the gene matches: 12. The V gene's germline CDR1 is KGHSH and CDR2 LQKENI. This CDR3 is built from 17 residues. As DNA, the CDR3 is TGTGCCAGCTCACAACCGGGACTAGCGGCTTCGGGGGAGACCCAGTACTTC. It encodes CASSQPGLAASGETQYF.

The chain uses TRBV19 and TRBJ1-1; 7 nucleotides agree with TRBD1. The CDR3 is 13 amino acids. CDR1 is LNHDA, CDR2 SQIVND, per germline (reference sequence). After removal of 10 bases from V and 0 bases from J, the junction contained 5 bases not matched to a gene. CDR3 in amino acids: CATHRGMNTEAFF. The CDR3 nucleotides are TGTGCCACCCACAGGGGAATGAACACTGAAGCTTTCTTT.

The rearrangement links TRBV11-2 to TRBJ1-1, with D tentatively TRBD1 (5 bases). Looked up from germline, CDR1 is SGHAT and CDR2 is FQNNGV. There are 15 residues in the CDR3. The V gene lost 1 base and the J gene lost 0 bases, with 9 bases spanning the gap. The CDR3 coding sequence is TGTGCCAGCAGCTTAGCCCGACAGATGAACACTGAAGCTTTCTTT. Protein sequence: CASSLARQMNTEAFF.

CDR3 bases: TGTGCCAGCAGTTACTCCAGGGTAGGTGGCAATCAGCCCCAGCATTTT. Translation gives CASSYSRVGGNQPQHF. The J gene is TRBJ1-5, the V gene TRBV6-5, with D perhaps TRBD1 (5 bases). V lost 0 bases and J lost 2, with 11 bases in between. Germline V gene lookup returns CDR1 MNHEY and CDR2 SVGAGI. The CDR3 is 16 residues long.

The chain links TRBV4-1 to TRBJ2-3; TRBD1 agrees at 8 bases. Germline assignment: CDR1 MGHRA and CDR2 YSYEKL. The CDR3 has 17 amino acids. V lost 0 bases, J lost 2 bases, and 7 bases stayed unmatched. The CDR3 is CASSQDGRTGTTDTQYF. As DNA, the CDR3 is TGCGCCAGCAGCCAAGATGGTCGGACAGGGACCACAGATACGCAGTATTTT.

The chain links TRBV27 to TRBJ1-1, with D unresolved. Germline CDR1 is MNHEY and CDR2 is SMNVEV (reference sequence). Trimming took off 6 bases at V and 4 bases at J, with 15 bases between the two ends. The CDR3 is 14 amino acids. CDR3 region: CASREVREGTEAFF. The CDR3 DNA is TGTGCCAGCAGAGAGGTCCGTGAGGGCACTGAAGCTTTCTTT.

The chain's CDR3 is CASSLTLRRYNEQFF. CDR3 nucleotides: TGTGCCAGCTCGTTAACGCTACGGAGGTACAATGAGCAGTTCTTC. V usage is TRBV18 and J usage is TRBJ2-1; D possibly corresponds to TRBD2 (5 bases). Germline V lookup: CDR1 KGHSH, CDR2 LQKENI. CDR3 length equals 15 residues. V was pared by 6 bases and J by 4 bases, with 16 bases between.

The chain has TRBV3-1 (or the pseudogene TRBV3-2) and TRBJ2-3; possible D gene TRBD1, 6 bases. The CDR3 is 16 residues long. V was pared by 4 bases and J by 2 bases, with 16 bases between. Germline CDR1 and CDR2: LGHDT and YNNKEL (reference sequence). The CDR3 DNA sequence: TGTGCCAGCAGCCTCCAGGACAGCAGATTCACAGATACGCAGTATTTT. This codes for CASSLQDSRFTDTQYF.

This chain links TRBV19 with TRBJ2-7; 8 bases map to TRBD1. Trimming took 5 bases from V and 5 from J; bases not matched to a gene: 8. This CDR3 has 14 amino acids. The germline V gene has CDR1 LNHDA and CDR2 SQIVND (reference sequence). The CDR3 DNA is TGTGCCAGTAGTCTCCAGGGGGCGGTTAACGAGCAGTACTTC. This gives the protein CASSLQGAVNEQYF.

The V call is TRBV19, the J call TRBJ1-1, with 7 bases aligning to TRBD1. The V gene's germline CDR1 is LNHDA and CDR2 SQIVND (reference sequence). With 5 bases clipped from V and 2 bases from J, the junction kept 11 bases outside the gene matches. CDR3 size: 16 residues. The CDR3 loop reads CASSDQGVGENTEAFF. Here the CDR3 DNA reads TGTGCCAGTAGTGATCAGGGGGTCGGCGAAAACACTGAAGCTTTCTTT.

V and J are TRBV7-2 and TRBJ1-2; D not resolved. The CDR3 has 14 residues. V lost 1 base to trimming and J lost 0 bases, with 6 bases between them. CDR1 and CDR2 (germline): SGHTA, FQGNSA. The CDR3 DNA reads TGTGCCAGCAGCTTAGAGCTATCTAACTATGGCTACACCTTC. This gives the protein CASSLELSNYGYTF. Variable domain in full (rest from reference TRBV7-2 and TRBJ1-2): GAGVSQSPSNKVTEKGKDVELRCDPISGHTALYWYRQSLGQGLEFLIYFQGNSAPDKSGLPSDRFSAERTGGSVSTLTIQRTQQEDSAVYLCASSLELSNYGYTFGSGTRLTVV.

V usage is TRBV29-1 and J usage is TRBJ1-1, with D possibly TRBD1 on 6 matching bases. The CDR3 loop spans 12 amino acids. The germline V gene encodes CDR1 SQVTM and CDR2 ANQGSEA. The V and J ends lost 6 bases and 8 bases respectively, with 16 bases between them. Here the CDR3 reads CSVDGQNKEAFF. CDR3 in DNA: TGCAGCGTCGACGGACAGAATAAAGAAGCTTTCTTT. The entire variable domain, with the rest obtained from reference TRBV29-1 and TRBJ1-1, is as follows: SAVISQKPSRDICQRGTSLTIQCQVDSQVTMMFWYRQQPGQSLTLIATANQGSEATYESGFVIDKFPISRPNLTFSTLTVSNMSPEDSSIYLCSVDGQNKEAFFGQGTRLTVV.

The chain has TRBV7-9 and TRBJ1-2; D may be TRBD1 (5 bases). The CDR3 consists of 15 residues. Trimming removed 2 bases at V and 7 bases at J, with 17 bases between. The germline V gene encodes CDR1 SEHNR and CDR2 FQNEAQ (reference sequence). The CDR3 reads CASSLIQSLRGGYTF. The CDR3 DNA follows: TGTGCCAGCAGCTTAATCCAGTCTCTAAGGGGTGGCTACACCTTC. Drawing the rest from reference TRBV7-9 and TRBJ1-2, the complete variable domain is DTGVSQNPRHKITKRGQNVTFRCDPISEHNRLYWYRQTLGQGPEFLTYFQNEAQLEKSRLLSDRFSAERPKGSFSTLEIQRTEQGDSAMYLCASSLIQSLRGGYTFGSGTRLTVV.

V gene TRBV10-3 combines with J gene TRBJ1-3, with a tentative D call TRBD1 (5 bases). CDR3 length: 13 amino acids. V lost 10 bases and J 1 base, leaving 11 bases between the germline ends. CDR1 ENHRY and CDR2 SYGVKD come from the germline V gene. CDR3 coding DNA: TGTGCCACCTACGGGGGTTCTGGAAACACCATATATTTT. Protein sequence: CATYGGSGNTIYF.

The rearrangement links TRBV6-5 to TRBJ2-2; 11 bases map to TRBD1. The V gene end was trimmed by 6 bases and the J gene end by 7 bases; junction bases not matched to a gene: 4. Germline V lookup: CDR1 MNHEY, CDR2 SVGAGI. This CDR3 comprises 14 residues. The CDR3, as DNA: TGTGCCAGCAGAGGACAGGGGGCCGGCGGGGAGCTGTTTTTT. It yields the protein CASRGQGAGGELFF.

The rearrangement joins TRBV7-2 to TRBJ2-7; TRBD2 matches at 9 bases. The CDR3 has 16 amino acids. The V segment lost 4 bases and the J segment 0 bases; nucleotides outside the gene matches: 7. Germline lookup yields CDR1 SGHTA and CDR2 FQGNSA. The CDR3 loop reads CASSSPLAGSSYEQYF. Written as DNA, the CDR3 is TGTGCCAGCAGCTCGCCACTAGCGGGTAGCTCCTACGAGCAGTACTTC.

V gene TRBV7-9 combines with J gene TRBJ1-2; maybe TRBD1 (5 bases). There are 15 residues in the CDR3. CDR1 SEHNR and CDR2 FQNEAQ come from the germline V gene (reference sequence). The V gene lost 2 bases and the J gene lost 0 bases, with 10 bases spanning the gap. The CDR3 loop is CASSLLDISNYGYTF. DNA of the CDR3: TGTGCCAGCAGCTTATTGGACATCTCTAACTATGGCTACACCTTC.